This TCR beta chain emerged from a study of monozygotic twins with inflammatory bowel disease. From whole blood, total RNA was isolated without any sorting of T cells. Study-wide points: Healthy co-twins showed greater TCRbeta diversity (inverse Simpson) than IBD patients. With others, IBD patients shared fewer clonotypes than healthy twins did, especially with disease activity.

Concerning this clonotype itself: Antigen unknown.

TCRalpha and TCRbeta cDNA went through nested PCRs of 16 and 9 cycles, two in total. After re-calling the 5' RACE reads, TCRdb lists one entry per CDR3 protein, DNA absent. The sample totals over 350,000 distinct CDR3 sequences. This receptor was taken from a human donor with ulcerative colitis or Crohn's disease, or a healthy co-twin of an affected twin (not recorded which). The sample comprised blood.

CDR3 amino acids: CASSGSLGETQYF. The V call is TRBV18, the J call TRBJ2-5; checking the TCRdb D call of TRBD2 is not possible without DNA. The germline gives CDR1 KGHSH, CDR2 LQKENI. The CDR3 runs 13 residues.